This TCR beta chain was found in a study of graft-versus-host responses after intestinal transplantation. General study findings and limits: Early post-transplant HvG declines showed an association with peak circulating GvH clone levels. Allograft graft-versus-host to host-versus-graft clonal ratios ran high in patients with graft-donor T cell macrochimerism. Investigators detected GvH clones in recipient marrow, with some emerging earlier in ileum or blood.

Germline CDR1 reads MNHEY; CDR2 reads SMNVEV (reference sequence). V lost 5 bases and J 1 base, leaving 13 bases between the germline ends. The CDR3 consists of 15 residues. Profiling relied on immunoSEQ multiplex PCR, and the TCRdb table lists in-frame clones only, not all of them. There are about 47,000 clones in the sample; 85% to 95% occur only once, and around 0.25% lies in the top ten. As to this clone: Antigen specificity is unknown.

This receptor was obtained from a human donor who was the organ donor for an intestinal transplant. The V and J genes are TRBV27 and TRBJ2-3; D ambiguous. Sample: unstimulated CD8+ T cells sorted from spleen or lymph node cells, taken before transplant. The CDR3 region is CASSPRLTRTDTQYF. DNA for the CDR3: TGTGCCAGCAGTCCCCGATTGACCCGCACAGATACGCAGTATTTT.